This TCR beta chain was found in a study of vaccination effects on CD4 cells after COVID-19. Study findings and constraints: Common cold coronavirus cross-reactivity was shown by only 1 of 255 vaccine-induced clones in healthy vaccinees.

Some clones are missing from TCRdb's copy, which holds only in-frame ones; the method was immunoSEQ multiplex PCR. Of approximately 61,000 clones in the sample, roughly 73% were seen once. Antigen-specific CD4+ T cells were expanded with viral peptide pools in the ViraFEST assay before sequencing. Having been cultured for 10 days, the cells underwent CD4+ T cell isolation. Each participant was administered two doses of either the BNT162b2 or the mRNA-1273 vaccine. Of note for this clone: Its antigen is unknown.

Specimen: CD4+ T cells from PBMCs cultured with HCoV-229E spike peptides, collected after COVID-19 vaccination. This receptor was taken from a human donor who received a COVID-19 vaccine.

Here the CDR3 reads CASSYSRVKAVAKNIQYF. CDR3 nucleotide sequence: TGTGCCAGCAGTTACTCGAGGGTTAAGGCCGTAGCCAAAAACATTCAGTACTTC. This chain links TRBV6-2 or TRBV6-3 with TRBJ2-4, with D perhaps matching TRBD2 (5 bases). Trimming stripped 0 bases from V and 0 bases from J, with 15 bases between. In germline, CDR1 is MNHEY, CDR2 SVGEGT. The CDR3 covers 18 residues.